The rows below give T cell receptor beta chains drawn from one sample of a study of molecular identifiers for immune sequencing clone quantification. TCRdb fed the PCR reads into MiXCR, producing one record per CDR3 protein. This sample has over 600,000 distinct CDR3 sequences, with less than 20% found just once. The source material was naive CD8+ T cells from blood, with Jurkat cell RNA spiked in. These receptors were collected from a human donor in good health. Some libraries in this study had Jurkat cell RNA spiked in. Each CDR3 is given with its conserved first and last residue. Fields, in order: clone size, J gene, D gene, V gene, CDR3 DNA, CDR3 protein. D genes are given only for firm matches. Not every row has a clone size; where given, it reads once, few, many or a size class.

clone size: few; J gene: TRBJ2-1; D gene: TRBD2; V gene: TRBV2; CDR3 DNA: TGTGCCAGCAGTAGCGGGACCTACAATGAGCAGTTCTTC; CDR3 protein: CASSSGTYNEQFF
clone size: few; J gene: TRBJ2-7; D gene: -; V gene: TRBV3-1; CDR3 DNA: TGTGCCAGCAGCCAAGAAATTGGGGTATCCGGCGAGCAGTACTTC; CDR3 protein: CASSQEIGVSGEQYF
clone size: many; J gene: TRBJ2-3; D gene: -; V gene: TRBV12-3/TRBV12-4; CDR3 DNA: TGTGCCAGCAGATCGGTCACAGATACGCAGTATTTT; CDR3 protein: CASRSVTDTQYF
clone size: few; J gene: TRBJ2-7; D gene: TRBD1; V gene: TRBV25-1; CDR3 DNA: TGTGCCAGCAGTGACTGGACAGGGGGGTTTTACGAGGAGCAGTACTTC; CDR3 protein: CASSDWTGGFYEEQYF
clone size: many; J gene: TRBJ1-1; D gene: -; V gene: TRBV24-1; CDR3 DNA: TGTGCCACCAGTGATTCAGGGATGAACACTGAAGCTTTCTTT; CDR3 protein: CATSDSGMNTEAFF
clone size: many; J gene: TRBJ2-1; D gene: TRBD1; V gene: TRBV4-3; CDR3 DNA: TGCGCCAGCAGCCTGGGACAGGGTTTTTACAATGAGCAGTTCTTC; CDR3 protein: CASSLGQGFYNEQFF
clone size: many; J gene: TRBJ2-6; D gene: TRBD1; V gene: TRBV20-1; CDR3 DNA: TGCAGTGCTAGAGGGGGACAGGGTGAGGCCCTCTCTGGGGCCAACGTCCTGACTTTC; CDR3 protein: CSARGGQGEALSGANVLTF
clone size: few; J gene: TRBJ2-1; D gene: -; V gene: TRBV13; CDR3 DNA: TGTGCCAGCAGCCTGAAGATGGTGGGGGATGAGCAGTTCTTC; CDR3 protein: CASSLKMVGDEQFF
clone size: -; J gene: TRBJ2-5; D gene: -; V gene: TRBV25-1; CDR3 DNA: TGTGCCAGCAGCGTACTAGTGGGTGGCGAGACCCAGTACTTC; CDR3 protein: CASSVLVGGETQYF
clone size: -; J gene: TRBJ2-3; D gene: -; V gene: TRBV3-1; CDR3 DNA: TGTGCCAGCAGCCAAGATGACGGGGTAAGAGACACAGATACGCAGTATTTT; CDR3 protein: CASSQDDGVRDTDTQYF
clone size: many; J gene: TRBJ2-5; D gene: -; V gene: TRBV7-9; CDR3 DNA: TGTGCCAGCAGGGACTTGCAAGAGACCCAGTACTTC; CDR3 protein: CASRDLQETQYF
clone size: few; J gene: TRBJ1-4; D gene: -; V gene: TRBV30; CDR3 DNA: TGTGCCTGGGCCTACTCTGGGGATGAAAAACTGTTTTTT; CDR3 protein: CAWAYSGDEKLFF
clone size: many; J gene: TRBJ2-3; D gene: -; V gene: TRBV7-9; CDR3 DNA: TGTGCCAGCAGCTTGCAGCTAGCCATAGATACGCAGTATTTT; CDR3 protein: CASSLQLAIDTQYF
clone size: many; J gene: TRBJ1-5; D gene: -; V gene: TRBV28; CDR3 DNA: TGTGCCAGCAGGATGGGGAGCTATAGCAATCAGCCCCAGCATTTT; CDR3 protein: CASRMGSYSNQPQHF
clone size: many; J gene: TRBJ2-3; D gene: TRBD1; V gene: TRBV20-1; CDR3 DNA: TGCAGTGCTTTCTTCCGACAGGGTAGGGGCACAGATACGCAGTATTTT; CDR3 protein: CSAFFRQGRGTDTQYF
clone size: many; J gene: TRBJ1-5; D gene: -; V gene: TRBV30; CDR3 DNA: TGTGCCTGGAGTGTCGGTGATGATAGCAATCAGCCCCAGCATTTT; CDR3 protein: CAWSVGDDSNQPQHF
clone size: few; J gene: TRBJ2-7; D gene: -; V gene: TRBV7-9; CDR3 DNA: TGTGCCAGCAGCTTAGAGCAGCGACGCTACGAGCAGTACTTC; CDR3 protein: CASSLEQRRYEQYF
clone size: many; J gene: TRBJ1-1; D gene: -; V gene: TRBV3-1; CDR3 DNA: TGTGCCAGCAGCCAAGTTAGCGGCACTGAAGCTTTCTTT; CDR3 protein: CASSQVSGTEAFF
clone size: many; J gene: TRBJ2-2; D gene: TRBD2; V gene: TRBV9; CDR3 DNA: TGTGCCAGCAGCGTAGAGCGGGGGGGAAACACCGGGGAGCTGTTTTTT; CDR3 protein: CASSVERGGNTGELFF
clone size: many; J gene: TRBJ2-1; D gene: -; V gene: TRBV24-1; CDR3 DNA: TGTGCCACCAGTGATTTGACCTACAATGAGCAGTTCTTC; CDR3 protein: CATSDLTYNEQFF
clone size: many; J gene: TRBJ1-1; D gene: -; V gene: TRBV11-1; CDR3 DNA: TGTGCCAGCAGCTTCCCCGGGGGTGAGGAAGCTTTCTTT; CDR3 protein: CASSFPGGEEAFF
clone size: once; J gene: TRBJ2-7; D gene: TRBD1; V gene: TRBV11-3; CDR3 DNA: TGTGCCAGCAGCTTTTATGCGACCCTAACAGGGGTAGAGCAGTACTTC; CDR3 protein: CASSFYATLTGVEQYF
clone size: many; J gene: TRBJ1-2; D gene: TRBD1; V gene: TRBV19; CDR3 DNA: TGTGCCAGTAGTTTACAGGGGGCAGACTATGGCTACACCTTC; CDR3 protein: CASSLQGADYGYTF
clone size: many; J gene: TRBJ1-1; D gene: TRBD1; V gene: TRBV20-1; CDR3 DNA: TGCAGTGCTAGGAATACCTGGGACAGGTCTGGTGAAGCTTTCTTT; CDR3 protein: CSARNTWDRSGEAFF
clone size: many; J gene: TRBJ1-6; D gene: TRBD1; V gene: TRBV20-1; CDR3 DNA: TGCAGTGCCTCGGGACAGGGGGCCTCCTTACTCAATTCACCCCTCCACTTT; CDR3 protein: CSASGQGASLLNSPLHF
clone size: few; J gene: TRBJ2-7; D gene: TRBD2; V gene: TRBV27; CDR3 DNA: TGTGCCAGCAGTTTAGGGGAGACTAGCGGGGTCTACGAGCAGTACTTC; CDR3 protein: CASSLGETSGVYEQYF
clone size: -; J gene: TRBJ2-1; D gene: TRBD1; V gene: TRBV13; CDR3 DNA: TGTGCCAGCAGCATCAGGACAGGGGGCGCCTCCTACAATGAGCAGTTCTTC; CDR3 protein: CASSIRTGGASYNEQFF
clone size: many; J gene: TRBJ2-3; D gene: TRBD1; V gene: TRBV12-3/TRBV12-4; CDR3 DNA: TGTGCCAGCAGTTTTCCTGGACAGGGTACGCAGTATTTT; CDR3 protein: CASSFPGQGTQYF
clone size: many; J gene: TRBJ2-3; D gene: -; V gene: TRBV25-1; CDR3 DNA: TGTGCCAGCAGTGTGGACCCGCCCGGTACGCAGTATTTT; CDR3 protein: CASSVDPPGTQYF
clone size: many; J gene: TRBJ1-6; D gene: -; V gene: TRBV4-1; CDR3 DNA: TGCGCCAGCAGCACCCGGACAGTAAGTTCACCCCTCCACTTT; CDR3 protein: CASSTRTVSSPLHF
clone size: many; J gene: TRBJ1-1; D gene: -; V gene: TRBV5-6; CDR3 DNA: TGTGCCAGCAGCTCGGATTGGGGGGTCGGGGGCACTGAAGCTTTCTTT; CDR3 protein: CASSSDWGVGGTEAFF
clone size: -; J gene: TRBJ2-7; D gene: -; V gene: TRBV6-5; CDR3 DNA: TGTGCCAGCAGTTTTGCGTCGACCTACGAGCAGTACTTC; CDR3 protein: CASSFASTYEQYF
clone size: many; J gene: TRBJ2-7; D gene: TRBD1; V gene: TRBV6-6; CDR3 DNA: TGTGCCAGCACCCAATGGGACAGTACCTACGAGCAGTACTTC; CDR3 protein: CASTQWDSTYEQYF
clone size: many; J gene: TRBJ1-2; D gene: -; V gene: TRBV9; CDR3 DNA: TGTGCCAGCAGCGTTTCGGCGGTACTATCATACGGCTACACCTTC; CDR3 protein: CASSVSAVLSYGYTF
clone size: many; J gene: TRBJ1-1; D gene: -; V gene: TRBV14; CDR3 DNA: TGTGCCAGCAGCCAATTATCGAACACTGAAGCTTTCTTT; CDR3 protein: CASSQLSNTEAFF
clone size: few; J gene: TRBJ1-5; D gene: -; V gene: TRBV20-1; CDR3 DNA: TGCAGTGCTAGAGATCCACCTGGCCAGCCCCAGCATTTT; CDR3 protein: CSARDPPGQPQHF
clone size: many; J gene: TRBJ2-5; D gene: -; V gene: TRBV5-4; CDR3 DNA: TGTGCCAGCAGCCCCGAACATCCATACAGGTTAAGTCAAGAGACCCAGTACTTC; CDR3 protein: CASSPEHPYRLSQETQYF
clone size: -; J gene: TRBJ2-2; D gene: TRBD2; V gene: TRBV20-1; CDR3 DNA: TGCAGTGCTAGATACCTAGCGGGGGATACCGGGGAGTTGCTTTTT; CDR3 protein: CSARYLAGDTGELLF
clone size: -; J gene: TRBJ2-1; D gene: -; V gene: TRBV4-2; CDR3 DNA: TGTGCCAGCAGCCAAGATTCCCTCGGGAGAAACAATGAGCAGTTCTTC; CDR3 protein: CASSQDSLGRNNEQFF